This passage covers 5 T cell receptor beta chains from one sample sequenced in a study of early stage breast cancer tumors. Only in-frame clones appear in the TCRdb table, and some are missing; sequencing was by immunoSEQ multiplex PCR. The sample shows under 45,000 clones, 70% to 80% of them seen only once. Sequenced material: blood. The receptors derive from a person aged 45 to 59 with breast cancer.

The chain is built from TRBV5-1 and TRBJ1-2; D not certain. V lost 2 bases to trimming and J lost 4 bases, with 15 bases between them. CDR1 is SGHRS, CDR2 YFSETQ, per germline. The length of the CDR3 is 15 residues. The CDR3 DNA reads TGCGCCAGCAGCTTAAATACAGCCTCTGCCTATGGCTACACCTTC. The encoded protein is CASSLNTASAYGYTF.

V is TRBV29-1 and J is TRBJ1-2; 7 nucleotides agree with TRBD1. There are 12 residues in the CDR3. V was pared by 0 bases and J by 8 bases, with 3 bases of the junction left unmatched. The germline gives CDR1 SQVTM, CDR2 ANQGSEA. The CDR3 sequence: CSVEEQGMGYTF. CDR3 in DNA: TGCAGCGTTGAAGAACAGGGGATGGGCTACACCTTC.

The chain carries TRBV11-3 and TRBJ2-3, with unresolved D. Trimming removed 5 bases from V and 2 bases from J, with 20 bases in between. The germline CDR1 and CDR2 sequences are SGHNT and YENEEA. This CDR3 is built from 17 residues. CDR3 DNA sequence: TGTGCCAGCAGCCTAGGCCGGGTGGCTAGAGACACAGATACGCAGTATTTT. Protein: CASSLGRVARDTDTQYF.

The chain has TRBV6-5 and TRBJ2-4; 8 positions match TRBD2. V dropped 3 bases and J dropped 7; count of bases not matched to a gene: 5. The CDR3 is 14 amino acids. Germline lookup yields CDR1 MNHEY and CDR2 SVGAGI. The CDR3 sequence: CASSYSGGRNIQYF. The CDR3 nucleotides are TGTGCCAGCAGTTATTCGGGAGGGAGGAACATTCAGTACTTC.

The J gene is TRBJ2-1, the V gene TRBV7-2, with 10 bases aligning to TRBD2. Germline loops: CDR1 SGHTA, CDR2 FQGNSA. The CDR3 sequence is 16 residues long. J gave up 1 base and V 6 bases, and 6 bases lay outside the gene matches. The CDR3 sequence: CASSPSSGRSYNEQFF. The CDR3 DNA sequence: TGTGCCAGCAGTCCTAGTAGCGGGAGGTCCTACAATGAGCAGTTCTTC.